The clone carrying this T cell receptor beta chain was detected many times. Its antigen is still unknown. Trimming cost V 3 bases and J 6 bases, with 2 bases left between them. CDR3 length: 11 amino acids. This sample was included in a study of T cells after yellow fever vaccination. Study details: Fractions low in cell number were prepared with SMART-Seq v4 Ultra Low Input. Study-wide findings and caveats: The CD4 and CD8 compartments had a small share of their clonotypes in common. Post-booster repertoires again held most primary-vaccination clones (about 95% CD4, 88% CD8).

A 5'RACE template-switching step, the method used to make TCR cDNA, added a universal primer site and UMIs. TCRdb passed the 5' RACE reads through MiXCR, listing each CDR3 protein once. The repertoire includes about 120,000 distinct CDR3 sequences, about 8.4% of them detected once, and roughly 43% sits in the top ten. The sequence derives from a man younger than 35 who received the YFV17D yellow fever vaccine. The V call is TRBV12-3 or TRBV12-4, the J call TRBJ2-2, with no clear D. The input for sequencing was CD8+ T cells sorted from PBMCs, taken on the day of the yellow fever booster vaccination. CDR3 in DNA: TGTGCCAGCAGTTTCTCCGGGGAGCTGTTTTTT. The encoded protein is CASSFSGELFF.